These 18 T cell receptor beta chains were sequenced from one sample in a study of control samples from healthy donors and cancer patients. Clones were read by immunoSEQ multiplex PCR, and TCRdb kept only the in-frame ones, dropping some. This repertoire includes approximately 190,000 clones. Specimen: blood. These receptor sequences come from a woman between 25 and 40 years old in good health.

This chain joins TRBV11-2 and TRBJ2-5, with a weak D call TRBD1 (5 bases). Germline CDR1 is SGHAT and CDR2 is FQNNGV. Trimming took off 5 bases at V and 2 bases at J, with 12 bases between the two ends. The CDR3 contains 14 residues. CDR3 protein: CASSNRQRQETQYF. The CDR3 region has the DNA TGTGCCAGCAGCAATCGACAGAGACAAGAGACCCAGTACTTC.

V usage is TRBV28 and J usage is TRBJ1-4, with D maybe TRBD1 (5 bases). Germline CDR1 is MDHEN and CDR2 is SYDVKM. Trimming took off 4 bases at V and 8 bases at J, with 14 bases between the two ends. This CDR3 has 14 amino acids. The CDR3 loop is CASSSDRNGEKLFF. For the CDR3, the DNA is TGTGCCAGCAGTTCCGACAGAAACGGGGAAAAACTGTTTTTT.

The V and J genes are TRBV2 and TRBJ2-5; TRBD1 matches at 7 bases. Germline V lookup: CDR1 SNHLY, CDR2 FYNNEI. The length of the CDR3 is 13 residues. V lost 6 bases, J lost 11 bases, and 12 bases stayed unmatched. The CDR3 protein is CASSPWERDRQYF. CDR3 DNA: TGTGCCAGCAGCCCGTGGGAAAGGGACAGACAGTACTTC.

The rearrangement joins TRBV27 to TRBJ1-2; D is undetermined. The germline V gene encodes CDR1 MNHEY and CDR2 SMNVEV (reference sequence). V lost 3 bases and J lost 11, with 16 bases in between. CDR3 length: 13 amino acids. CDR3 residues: CASSFQETPPYTF. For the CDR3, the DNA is TGTGCCAGCAGTTTTCAGGAGACGCCTCCGTACACCTTC.

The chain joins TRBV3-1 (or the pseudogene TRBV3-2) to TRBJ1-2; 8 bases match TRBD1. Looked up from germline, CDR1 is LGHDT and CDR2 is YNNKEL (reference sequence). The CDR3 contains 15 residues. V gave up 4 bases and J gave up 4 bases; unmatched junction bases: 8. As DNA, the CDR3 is TGTGCCAGCAGCCCGCGGACAGGGAGCAGCTATGGCTACACCTTC. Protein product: CASSPRTGSSYGYTF.

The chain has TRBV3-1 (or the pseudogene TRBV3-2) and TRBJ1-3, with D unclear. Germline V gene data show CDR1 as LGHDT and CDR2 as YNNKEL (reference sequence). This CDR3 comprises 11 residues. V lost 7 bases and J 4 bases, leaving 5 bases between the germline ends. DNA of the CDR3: TGTGCCAGCATAAGGGGAAACACCATATATTTT. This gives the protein CASIRGNTIYF.

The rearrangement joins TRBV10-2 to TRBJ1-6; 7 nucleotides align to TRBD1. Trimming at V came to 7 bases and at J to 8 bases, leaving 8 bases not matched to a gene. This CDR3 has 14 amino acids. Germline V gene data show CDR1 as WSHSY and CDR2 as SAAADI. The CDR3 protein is CASKEGQHHSPLHF. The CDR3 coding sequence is TGCGCCAGCAAAGAGGGACAGCATCATTCACCCCTCCACTTT.

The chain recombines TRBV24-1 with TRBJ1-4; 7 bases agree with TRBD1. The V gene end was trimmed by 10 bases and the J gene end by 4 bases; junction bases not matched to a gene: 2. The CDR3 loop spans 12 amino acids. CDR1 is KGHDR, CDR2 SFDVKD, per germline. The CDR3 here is CATQGVNEKLFF. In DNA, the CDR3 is TGTGCCACGCAGGGGGTTAATGAAAAACTGTTTTTT.

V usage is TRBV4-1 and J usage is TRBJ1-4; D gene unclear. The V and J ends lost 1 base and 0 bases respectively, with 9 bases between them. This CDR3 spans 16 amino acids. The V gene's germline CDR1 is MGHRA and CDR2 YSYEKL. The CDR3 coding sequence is TGCGCCAGCAGCCAAGGACGGTTGACAACTAATGAAAAACTGTTTTTT. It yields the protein CASSQGRLTTNEKLFF.

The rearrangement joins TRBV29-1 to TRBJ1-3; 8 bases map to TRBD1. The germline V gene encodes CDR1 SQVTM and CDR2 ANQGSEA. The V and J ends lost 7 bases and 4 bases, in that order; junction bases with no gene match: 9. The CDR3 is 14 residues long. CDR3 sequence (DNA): TGCAGCGCATTCGACAGGGGCTCAGGAAACACCATATATTTT. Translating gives CSAFDRGSGNTIYF.

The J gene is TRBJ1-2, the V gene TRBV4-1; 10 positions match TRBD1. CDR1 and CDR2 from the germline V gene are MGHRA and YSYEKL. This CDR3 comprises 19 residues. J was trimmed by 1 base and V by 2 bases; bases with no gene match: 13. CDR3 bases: TGCGCCAGCAGCCAAATTTCCCTCGCATGGGACAGGGGTAACTATGGCTACACCTTC. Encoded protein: CASSQISLAWDRGNYGYTF.

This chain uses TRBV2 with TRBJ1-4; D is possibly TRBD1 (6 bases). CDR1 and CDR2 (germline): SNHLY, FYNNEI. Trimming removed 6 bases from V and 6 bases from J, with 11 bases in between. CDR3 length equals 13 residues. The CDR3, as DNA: TGTGCCAGCAGACAGGGACTTGATGAAAAACTGTTTTTT. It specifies CASRQGLDEKLFF.

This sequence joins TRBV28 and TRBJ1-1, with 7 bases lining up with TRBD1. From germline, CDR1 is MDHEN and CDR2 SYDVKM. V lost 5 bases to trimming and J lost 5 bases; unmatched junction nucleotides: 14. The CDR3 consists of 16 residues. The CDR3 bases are TGTGCCAGCAGTCTCTTCCCGGCAGGGGGTTGGACTGAAGCTTTCTTT. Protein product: CASSLFPAGGWTEAFF.

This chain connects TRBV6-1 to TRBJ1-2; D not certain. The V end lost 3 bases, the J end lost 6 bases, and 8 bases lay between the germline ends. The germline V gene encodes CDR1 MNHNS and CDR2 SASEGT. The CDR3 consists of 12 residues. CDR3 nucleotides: TGTGCCAGCAGTGAGTCGGGGAATGGCTACACCTTC. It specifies CASSESGNGYTF.

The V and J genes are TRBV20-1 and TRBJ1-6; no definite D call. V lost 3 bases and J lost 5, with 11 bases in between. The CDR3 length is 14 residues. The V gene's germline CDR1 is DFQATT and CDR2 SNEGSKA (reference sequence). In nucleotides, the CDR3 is TGCAGTGCTAGTGTCGGTTTCAATAATTCACCCCTCCACTTT. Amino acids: CSASVGFNNSPLHF.

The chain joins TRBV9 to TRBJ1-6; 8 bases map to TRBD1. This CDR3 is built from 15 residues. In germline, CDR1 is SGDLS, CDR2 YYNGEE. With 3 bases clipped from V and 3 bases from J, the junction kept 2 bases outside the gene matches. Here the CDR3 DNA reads TGTGCCAGCAGCGGGACAGGGAACTATAATTCACCCCTCCACTTT. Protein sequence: CASSGTGNYNSPLHF.

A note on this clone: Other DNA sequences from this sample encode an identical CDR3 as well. The CDR3 protein is CASSLGRTGELFF. CDR3 coding DNA: TGTGCCAGCAGTTTAGGCAGGACCGGGGAGCTGTTTTTT. This chain uses TRBV27 with TRBJ2-2; D is ambiguous. V dropped 2 bases and J dropped 5 bases, with 6 bases sitting between them. The CDR3 totals 13 residues. Germline lookup yields CDR1 MNHEY and CDR2 SMNVEV (reference sequence).

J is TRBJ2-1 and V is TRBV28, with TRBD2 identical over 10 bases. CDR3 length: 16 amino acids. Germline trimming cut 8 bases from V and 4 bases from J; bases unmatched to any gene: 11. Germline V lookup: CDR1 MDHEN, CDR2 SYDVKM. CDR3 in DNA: TGTGCCAGCCCTAGGTCCCTAGCGGGGGATTACAATGAGCAGTTCTTC. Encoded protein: CASPRSLAGDYNEQFF.